The clone carrying this TCR beta chain was counted many times. The data belong to a study of human T cells and chemical hapten exposure. Whole-study context: Slight volume differences across pooled libraries mainly accounted for varying per-sample TCR yields.

The germline gives CDR1 KGHSH, CDR2 LQKENI. The CDR3 has 17 residues. V was pared by 1 base and J by 0 bases, with 13 bases between. Time point meaning: pre-sensitization, week 0. Treatment: therapeutic diphenylcyclopropenone sensitization with weekly scalp DPC. What the library attached to individual cDNA molecules were unique molecular identifiers. TCRdb used MiXCR to reprocess the RACE reads, holding one entry per CDR3 protein. Here the sample spans under 200,000 distinct CDR3 sequences, nearly 30% being singletons. This receptor was identified in a woman in her twenties or thirties with alopecia areata. Some clones in this sample may be carry-over from other donors' samples. J is TRBJ1-3 and V is TRBV18; D perhaps matches TRBD1 (5 bases). Sequenced here: whole blood, sampled in connection with sensitization to the hapten diphenylcyclopropenone (DPC). CDR3 nucleotide sequence: TGTGCCAGCTCACCACGGACATTAGAGGGCTCTGGAAACACCATATATTTT. Its protein product is CASSPRTLEGSGNTIYF.